Listed below are T cell receptor beta chains from one sample, sequenced in a study of breast tumors, draining lymph nodes, adjacent tissues. Using its own MiXCR run on the multiplex PCR reads, TCRdb lists one record per CDR3 protein. The sample has around 13,000 distinct CDR3 sequences; about 70% are singletons. Sequenced material: tumor-adjacent breast tissue. Every receptor here comes from a female donor with breast cancer. Some clones in this sample may be carry-over from other donors' samples. Each CDR3 is given without its conserved first and last residue. A D gene is named only where the DNA matches it firmly. Clone size is not always given. Where it is, it says once, few, many or a class for expanded clones.

J gene	V gene	D gene	clone size	CDR3 protein
TRBJ2-7	TRBV5-6	TRBD1	.	ASSLALFGQGPYYEQY
TRBJ2-7	TRBV12-3/TRBV12-4	.	few	ASSAIQGGREQY
TRBJ2-5	TRBV7-2	.	.	ASSLSGAGGGETQY
TRBJ2-1	TRBV10-3	.	.	AISGGRRFNEQF
TRBJ2-2	TRBV11-1	TRBD1	.	ASSSPTGSNTGELF
TRBJ2-7	TRBV19	TRBD1	.	ASSNTLGQGAYEQY
TRBJ2-1	TRBV11-2	.	.	ASSLRALQGGSYNEQF
TRBJ2-7	TRBV13	.	.	ASSTRGDSYEQY
TRBJ2-2	TRBV4-1	.	many	ASSQSWGQITGELF
TRBJ2-5	TRBV29-1	.	.	SGAGHGGETQY
TRBJ2-5	TRBV19	.	many	ASSGRVETQY
TRBJ2-7	TRBV7-3	TRBD1	.	ASSITGGFIYEQY
TRBJ2-1	TRBV12-3/TRBV12-4	TRBD2	medium-sized	ASSLAAGGPRNEQF
TRBJ1-2	TRBV7-2	TRBD1	.	ASSQNGQGNYGYT
TRBJ2-3	TRBV20-1	.	.	SARVRVFSTDTQY
TRBJ2-1	TRBV7-6	TRBD2	.	ASSLGPAGVGEQL
TRBJ2-5	TRBV7-8	TRBD1	.	ASSATGGRETQY
TRBJ2-5	TRBV27	TRBD1	.	ASSLGTGGETQY
TRBJ2-3	TRBV20-1	TRBD2	large	SASGTSGASTDTQY
TRBJ1-3	TRBV5-6	.	many	ASSLRDGGPGNTIY
TRBJ1-2	TRBV7-9	.	.	ASSQVGPATRNYT
TRBJ2-5	TRBV2	.	many	ASSESWGETQY
TRBJ1-4	TRBV5-6	.	.	ASNRRGDEKLF
TRBJ2-7	TRBV4-2	.	.	ASSQDLGGYEQY
TRBJ1-4	TRBV4-2	.	.	ASSQDRRSNEKLF
TRBJ2-3	TRBV20-1	.	medium-sized	SIAPGTVSTDTQY
TRBJ1-2	TRBV6-2/TRBV6-3	.	.	ASRQGYGYT
TRBJ1-2	TRBV2	.	.	ASSESGDLHT
TRBJ2-7	TRBV7-9	TRBD2	.	ASSPGLAGGFSSYEQY
TRBJ1-4	TRBV18	.	many	ASSPVTPGEKLF
TRBJ1-4	TRBV19	.	many	ASSFSRDGTDEKLF
TRBJ2-7	TRBV20-1	.	.	SPSGSSSYEQY
TRBJ2-2	TRBV6-2/TRBV6-3	.	many	ASSRSPVWGELF
TRBJ2-1	TRBV19	TRBD2	.	ASSTGLAPYNEQF